What follows is one T cell receptor (beta chain) and its context. The source of the sample is a study of T cell changes during pregnancy in multiple sclerosis. Here immunoSEQ multiplex PCR was the method, and the copy in TCRdb shows in-frame clones only, minus some. The repertoire consists of tens of thousands of clones, with around 89% occurring once and the leading ten covering more than 1.5%. The CDR3 length is 14 residues. The germline V gene encodes CDR1 MRHNA and CDR2 SNTAGT. V dropped 8 bases and J dropped 9; count of bases not matched to a gene: 8. This clonotype originated in a female donor with multiple sclerosis, enrolled in a pregnancy study. The source was peripheral blood, collected after pregnancy. This chain links TRBV6-4 with TRBJ1-6; 9 positions match TRBD1. CDR3 coding DNA: TGTGCCAGCGTAAGACAGGGGGAAGGTTCACCCCTCCACTTT. Protein: CASVRQGEGSPLHF.